These 5 T cell receptor beta chains share one sample of origin, sequenced in a study of T cells in localized non-small cell lung cancer. Assay: immunoSEQ multiplex PCR; the TCRdb copy retains only in-frame clones and omits some. The data contain over 25,000 clones, around 82% of them singletons. The sample in question was peripheral blood, obtained before any cancer treatment. The receptors derive from a male donor aged 60 or over with stage II squamous cell lung carcinoma.

This clone was detected only once. V and J are TRBV5-1 and TRBJ2-6, with D uncertain. Germline V CDR1 and CDR2: SGHRS, YFSETQ. CDR3 size: 18 residues. V lost 6 bases and J 0 bases, leaving 19 bases between the germline ends. CDR3 protein: CASTMDLLESSGANVLTF. CDR3 nucleotide sequence: TGCGCCAGCACGATGGACCTACTCGAGAGCTCTGGGGCCAACGTCCTGACTTTC.

This clone was counted between two and nine times. The chain joins TRBV2 to TRBJ2-1; 9 bases fit TRBD1. Trimming took 7 bases from V and 3 from J; bases not matched to a gene: 1. This CDR3 spans 13 amino acids. The germline V gene encodes CDR1 SNHLY and CDR2 FYNNEI. This chain's CDR3 is CASKGQGYNEQFF. The CDR3 nucleotides are TGTGCCAGCAAGGGACAGGGCTACAATGAGCAGTTCTTC.

This rearrangement joins TRBV11-2 to TRBJ1-6; no reliable D call. Per the germline V gene, CDR1 is SGHAT and CDR2 is FQNNGV. V was trimmed by 0 bases and J by 13 bases, leaving 10 bases between them. CDR3 length: 13 residues. This CDR3 is CASSLELGDPLHF. The DNA for the CDR3 is TGTGCCAGCAGCTTAGAGCTTGGGGATCCCCTCCACTTT.

This chain links TRBV14 with TRBJ1-1, with 8 bases that match TRBD1. The CDR3 is 16 amino acids. Losses at the gene ends were 5 bases for V and 1 base for J; bases not matched to a gene: 9. Germline V gives CDR1 SGHDN, CDR2 FVKESK. CDR3 coding DNA: TGTGCCAGCAGCTCCCGGACAGGGCTGAGGAACACTGAAGCTTTCTTT. Translation: CASSSRTGLRNTEAFF.

As DNA, the CDR3 is TGTGCCAGCAGTGCCTCTCCCCGCGAGCAGTACTTC. It translates to CASSASPREQYF. The chain combines TRBV6-6 with TRBJ2-7; D is ambiguous. Germline-derived CDR1 and CDR2 are MNHNY and SVGAGI (reference sequence). Trimming shortened V by 5 bases and J by 6 bases, and 11 bases separated the two germline ends. The CDR3 has 12 amino acids.